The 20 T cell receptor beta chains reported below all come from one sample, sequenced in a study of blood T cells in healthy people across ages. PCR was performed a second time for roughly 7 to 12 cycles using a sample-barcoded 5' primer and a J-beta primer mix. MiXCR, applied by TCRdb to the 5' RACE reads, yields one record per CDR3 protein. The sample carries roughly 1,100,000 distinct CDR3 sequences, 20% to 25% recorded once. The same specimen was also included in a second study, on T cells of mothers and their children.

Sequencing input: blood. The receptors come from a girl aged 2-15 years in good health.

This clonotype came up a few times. The CDR3 loop is CASSLAGTAGQETQYF. The CDR3 DNA reads TGCGCCAGCAGCTTGGCTGGGACGGCTGGCCAGGAGACCCAGTACTTC. V and J are TRBV5-1 and TRBJ2-5; D possibly matches TRBD1 or TRBD2 (5 bases each). V gave up 0 bases and J gave up 5 bases, with 17 bases separating them. The CDR3 spans 16 residues. The germline gives CDR1 SGHRS, CDR2 YFSETQ.

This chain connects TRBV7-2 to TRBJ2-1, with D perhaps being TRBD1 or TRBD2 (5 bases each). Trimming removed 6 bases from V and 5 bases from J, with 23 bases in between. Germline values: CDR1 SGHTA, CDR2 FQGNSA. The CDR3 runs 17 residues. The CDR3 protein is CASRLTGLLHFNNEQFF. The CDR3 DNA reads TGTGCCAGCAGGCTGACGGGGCTCCTCCACTTTAACAATGAGCAGTTCTTC.

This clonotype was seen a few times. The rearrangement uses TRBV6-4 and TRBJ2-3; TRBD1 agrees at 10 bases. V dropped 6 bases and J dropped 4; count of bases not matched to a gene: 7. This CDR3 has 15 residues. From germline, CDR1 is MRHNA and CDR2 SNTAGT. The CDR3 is CASSVGQGRADTQYF. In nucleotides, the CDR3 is TGTGCCAGCAGCGTGGGACAGGGGAGGGCAGATACGCAGTATTTT.

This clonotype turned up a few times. The CDR3 here is CASSLLVGTGNTIYF. CDR3 coding DNA: TGTGCCAGCAGCTTACTTGTGGGGACTGGAAACACCATATATTTT. The V and J genes are TRBV7-9 and TRBJ1-3; D unresolved. The germline gives CDR1 SEHNR, CDR2 FQNEAQ (reference sequence). Trimming removed 2 bases at V and 2 bases at J, with 10 bases between. This CDR3 contains 15 residues.

For the CDR3, the DNA is TGTGCCAGCAGCTACCCGACAGGGGTGCTTTACCACACCGGGGAGCTGTTTTTT. This codes for CASSYPTGVLYHTGELFF. J is TRBJ2-2 and V is TRBV7-8; 8 nucleotides align to TRBD1. There are 18 residues in the CDR3. The junction had 13 bases not matched to a gene; V was cut back by 4 bases and J by 3 bases. Germline CDR1 and CDR2: SGHVS and FQNEAQ.

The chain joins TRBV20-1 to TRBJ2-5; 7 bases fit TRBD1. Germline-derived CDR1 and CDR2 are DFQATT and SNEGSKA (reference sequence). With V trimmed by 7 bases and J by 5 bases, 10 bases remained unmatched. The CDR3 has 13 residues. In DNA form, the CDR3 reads TGCAGTGTACGGGAAGGGGGCTTTGAGACCCAGTACTTC. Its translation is CSVREGGFETQYF.

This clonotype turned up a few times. CDR3 loop: CASSPPGLVQFF. CDR3 bases: TGTGCCAGCAGTCCACCGGGACTAGTACAGTTCTTC. The chain couples TRBV6-5 to TRBJ2-1; 8 positions match TRBD2. V dropped 5 bases and J dropped 13; count of bases not matched to a gene: 7. CDR1 and CDR2 (germline): MNHEY, SVGAGI. The CDR3 has 12 amino acids.

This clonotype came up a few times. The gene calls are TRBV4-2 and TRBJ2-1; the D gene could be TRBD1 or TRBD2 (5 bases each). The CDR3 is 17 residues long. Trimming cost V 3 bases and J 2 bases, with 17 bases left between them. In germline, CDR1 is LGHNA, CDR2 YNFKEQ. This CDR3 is CASSHFRKGPPYNEQFF. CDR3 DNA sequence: TGTGCCAGCAGCCACTTCCGAAAGGGACCACCCTACAATGAGCAGTTCTTC.

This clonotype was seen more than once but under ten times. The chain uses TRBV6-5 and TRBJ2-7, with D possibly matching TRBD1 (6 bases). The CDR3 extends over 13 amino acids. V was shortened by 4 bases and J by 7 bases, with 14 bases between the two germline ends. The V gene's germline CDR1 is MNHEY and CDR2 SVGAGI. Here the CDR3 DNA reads TGTGCCAGCAGTTGGCTAAAGGGGGAAGAGCAGTACTTC. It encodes CASSWLKGEEQYF.

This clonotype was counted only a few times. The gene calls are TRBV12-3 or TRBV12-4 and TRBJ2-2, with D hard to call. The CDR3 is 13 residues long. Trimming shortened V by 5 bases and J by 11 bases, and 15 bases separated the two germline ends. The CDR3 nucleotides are TGTGCCAGCAGTCCCCTTACAGATGATGAGCTGTTTTTT. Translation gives CASSPLTDDELFF.

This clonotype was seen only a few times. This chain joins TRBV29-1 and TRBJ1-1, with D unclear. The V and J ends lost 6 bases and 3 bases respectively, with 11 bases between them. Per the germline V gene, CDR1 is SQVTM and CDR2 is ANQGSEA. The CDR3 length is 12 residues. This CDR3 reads CSVGREDTEAFF. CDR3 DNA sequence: TGCAGCGTGGGGAGGGAGGACACTGAAGCTTTCTTT.

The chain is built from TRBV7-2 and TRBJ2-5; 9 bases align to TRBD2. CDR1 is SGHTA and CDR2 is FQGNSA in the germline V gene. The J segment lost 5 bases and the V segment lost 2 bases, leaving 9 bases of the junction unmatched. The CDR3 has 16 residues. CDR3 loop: CASSLMAGGGGETQYF. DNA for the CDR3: TGTGCCAGCAGCTTAATGGCGGGAGGGGGGGGCGAGACCCAGTACTTC.

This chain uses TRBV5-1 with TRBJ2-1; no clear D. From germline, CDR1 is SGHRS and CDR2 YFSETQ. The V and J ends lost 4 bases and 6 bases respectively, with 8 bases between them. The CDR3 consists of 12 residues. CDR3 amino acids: CASSLKANEQFF. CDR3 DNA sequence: TGCGCCAGCAGCCTCAAAGCCAATGAGCAGTTCTTC.

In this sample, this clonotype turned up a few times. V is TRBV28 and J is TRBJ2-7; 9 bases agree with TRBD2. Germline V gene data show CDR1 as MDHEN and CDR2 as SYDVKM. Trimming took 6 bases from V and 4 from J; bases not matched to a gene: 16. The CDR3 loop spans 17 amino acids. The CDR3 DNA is TGTGCCAGCAGCCGGGCCGGGATAGCGGGAGTTTCATACGAGCAGTACTTC. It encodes CASSRAGIAGVSYEQYF.

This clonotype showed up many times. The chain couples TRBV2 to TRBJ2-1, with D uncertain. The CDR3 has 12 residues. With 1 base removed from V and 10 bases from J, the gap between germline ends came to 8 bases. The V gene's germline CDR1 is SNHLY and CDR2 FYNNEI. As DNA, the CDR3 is TGTGCCAGCAGTGAAGGTCTCCAGGAGCAGTTCTTC. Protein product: CASSEGLQEQFF.

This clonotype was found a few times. The CDR3 nucleotides read TGTGCCAGCAGTGAATTACTGATATATGGCTACACCTTC. This codes for CASSELLIYGYTF. V is TRBV2 and J is TRBJ1-2; D is unclear. From germline, CDR1 is SNHLY and CDR2 FYNNEI. The CDR3 has 13 residues. V lost 2 bases and J 5 bases, leaving 9 bases between the germline ends.

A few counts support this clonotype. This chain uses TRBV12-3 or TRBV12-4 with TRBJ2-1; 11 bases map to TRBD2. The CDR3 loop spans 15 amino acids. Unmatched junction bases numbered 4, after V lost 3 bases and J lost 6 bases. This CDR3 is CASSFLLAGVNEQFF. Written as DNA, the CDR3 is TGTGCCAGCAGTTTTCTACTAGCGGGAGTCAATGAGCAGTTCTTC.

CDR3 nucleotides: TGTGCCAGCAGCCATCCTCCGACCGCTAAGTGGGAAGCAGATACGCAGTATTTT. Its translation: CASSHPPTAKWEADTQYF. V usage is TRBV4-2 and J usage is TRBJ2-3, with D hard to call. This CDR3 region has 18 residues. From germline, CDR1 is LGHNA and CDR2 YNFKEQ. V was pared by 3 bases and J by 4 bases, with 23 bases between.

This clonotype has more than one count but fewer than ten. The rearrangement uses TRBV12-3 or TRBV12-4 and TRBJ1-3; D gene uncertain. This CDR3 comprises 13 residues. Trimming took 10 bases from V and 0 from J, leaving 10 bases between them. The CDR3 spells CATGRYSGNTIYF. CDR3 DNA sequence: TGTGCCACCGGACGGTACTCTGGAAACACCATATATTTT.

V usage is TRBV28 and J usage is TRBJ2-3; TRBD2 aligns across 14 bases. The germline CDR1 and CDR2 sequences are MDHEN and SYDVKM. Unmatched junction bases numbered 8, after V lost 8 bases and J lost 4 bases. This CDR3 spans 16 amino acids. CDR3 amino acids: CASGGTSGRLPDTQYF. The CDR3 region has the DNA TGTGCCAGCGGCGGGACTAGCGGGAGACTCCCAGATACGCAGTATTTT.